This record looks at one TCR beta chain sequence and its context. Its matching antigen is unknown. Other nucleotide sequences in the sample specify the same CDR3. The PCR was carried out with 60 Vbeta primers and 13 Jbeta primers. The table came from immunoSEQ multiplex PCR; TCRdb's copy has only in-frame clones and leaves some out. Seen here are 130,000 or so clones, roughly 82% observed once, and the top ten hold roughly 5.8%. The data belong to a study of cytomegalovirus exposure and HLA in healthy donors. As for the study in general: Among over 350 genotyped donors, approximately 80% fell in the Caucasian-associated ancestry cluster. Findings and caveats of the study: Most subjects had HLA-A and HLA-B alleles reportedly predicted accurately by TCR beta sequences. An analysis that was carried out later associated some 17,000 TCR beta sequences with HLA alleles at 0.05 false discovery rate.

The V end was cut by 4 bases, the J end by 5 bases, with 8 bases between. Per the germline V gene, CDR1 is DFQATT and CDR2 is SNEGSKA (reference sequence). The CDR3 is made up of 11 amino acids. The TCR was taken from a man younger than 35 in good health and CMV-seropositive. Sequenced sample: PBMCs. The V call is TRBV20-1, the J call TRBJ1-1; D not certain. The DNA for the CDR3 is TGCAGTGCTAACCGAGCAACTGAAGCTTTCTTT. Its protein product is CSANRATEAFF.